Listed below are T cell receptor beta chains from one sample, sequenced in a study of CD8+ T cells in alopecia areata. The table came from immunoSEQ multiplex PCR; TCRdb's copy has only in-frame clones and leaves some out. The sample contains roughly 130,000 clones, roughly 54% of which appear only once. The sequencing here drew on CD4+ T cells sorted from blood, taken at week 0. Receptor source: a human donor with alopecia areata. CDR3s leave out the opening cysteine and the closing phenylalanine or tryptophan. D genes are given only for firm matches. The size field is filled for only some rows; it gives once, few, many or a size class.

d_call j_call clone_size v_call cdr3_aa
NA TRBJ1-1 NA TRBV25-1 ASSDSRRTEAF
NA TRBJ1-6 NA TRBV2 ASSEGGFNSPLH
NA TRBJ2-7 NA TRBV7-2 ASSPDTNSYEQY
NA TRBJ1-2 few TRBV6-1 ASSEARANYGYT
NA TRBJ2-5 NA TRBV29-1 SVEDVGDQY
NA TRBJ2-1 few TRBV29-1 SVEVGTSWKNEQF
TRBD1 TRBJ1-1 NA TRBV5-6 ASSLLAGGQPAF
TRBD2 TRBJ2-1 NA TRBV14 ASSPDYTSGRAFVRDEQF
NA TRBJ2-6 NA TRBV28 ASRLRGDFSSGANVLT
NA TRBJ2-7 NA TRBV9 ASSLGPRDEQY